This T cell receptor beta chain was profiled in a study of cytomegalovirus exposure and HLA in healthy donors. Vbeta (60) and Jbeta (13) primers were used in the PCR. Method: immunoSEQ multiplex PCR; TCRdb's copy keeps in-frame clones and lacks some. Of around 280,000 clones in the sample, roughly 90% were seen once. J lost 7 bases, V lost 4 bases, and 6 bases had no gene match. The CDR3 loop spans 13 amino acids. Germline V CDR1 and CDR2: SEHNR, FQNEAQ (reference sequence). The TCR comes from a woman aged 18-29 years in good health and CMV-seronegative. Sample: PBMCs. The V call is TRBV7-9, the J call TRBJ1-1, with 7 nucleotides matching TRBD1. Written as DNA, the CDR3 is TGTGCCAGCAGCTCATCAGGGGGAATTGAAGCTTTCTTT. This encodes CASSSSGGIEAFF.